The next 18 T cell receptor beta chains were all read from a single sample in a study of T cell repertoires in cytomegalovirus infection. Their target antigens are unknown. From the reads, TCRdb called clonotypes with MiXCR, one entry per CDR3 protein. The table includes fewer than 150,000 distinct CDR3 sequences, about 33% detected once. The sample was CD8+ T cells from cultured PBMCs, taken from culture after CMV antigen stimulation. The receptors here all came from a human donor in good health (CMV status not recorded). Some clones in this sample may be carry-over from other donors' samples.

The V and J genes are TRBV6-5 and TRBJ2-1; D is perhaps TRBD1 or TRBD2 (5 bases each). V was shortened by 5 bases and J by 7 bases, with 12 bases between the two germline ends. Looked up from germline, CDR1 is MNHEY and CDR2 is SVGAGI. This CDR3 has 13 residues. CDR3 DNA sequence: TGTGCCAGCAGTCCCTCCGAGGGGAATGAGCAGTTCTTC. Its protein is CASSPSEGNEQFF.

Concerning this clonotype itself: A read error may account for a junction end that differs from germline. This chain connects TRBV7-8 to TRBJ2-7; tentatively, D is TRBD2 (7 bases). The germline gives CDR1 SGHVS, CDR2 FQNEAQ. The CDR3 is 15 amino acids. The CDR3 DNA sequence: TGTGCCAGCAGTTTAGCGTGGGGGGGGGCAGACGCGCAGTACTTC. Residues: CASSLAWGGADAQYF.

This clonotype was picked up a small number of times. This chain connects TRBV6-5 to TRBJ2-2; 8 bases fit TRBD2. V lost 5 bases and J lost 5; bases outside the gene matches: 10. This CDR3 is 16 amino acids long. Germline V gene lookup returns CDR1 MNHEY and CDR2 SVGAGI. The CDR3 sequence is CASSQTRLASTGELFF. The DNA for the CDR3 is TGTGCCAGCAGTCAAACACGACTAGCGTCGACCGGGGAGCTGTTTTTT.

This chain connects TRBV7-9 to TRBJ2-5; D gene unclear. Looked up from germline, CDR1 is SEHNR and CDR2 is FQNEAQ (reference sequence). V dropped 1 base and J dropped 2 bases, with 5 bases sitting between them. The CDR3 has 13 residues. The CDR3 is CASSLEEQETQYF. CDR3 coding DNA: TGTGCCAGCAGCTTAGAGGAACAAGAGACCCAGTACTTC. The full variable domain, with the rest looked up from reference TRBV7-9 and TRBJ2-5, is DTGVSQNPRHKITKRGQNVTFRCDPISEHNRLYWYRQTLGQGPEFLTYFQNEAQLEKSRLLSDRFSAERPKGSFSTLEIQRTEQGDSAMYLCASSLEEQETQYFGPGTRLLVL.

The CDR3 sequence is CASSQDGESLRPQHF. For the CDR3, the DNA is TGCGCCAGCAGCCAAGACGGTGAAAGCCTAAGGCCCCAGCATTTT. V gene TRBV4-1 combines with J gene TRBJ1-5; D unclear. Germline CDR1 MGHRA, CDR2 YSYEKL. The V and J ends lost 0 bases and 9 bases respectively, with 15 bases between them. The CDR3 extends over 15 amino acids.

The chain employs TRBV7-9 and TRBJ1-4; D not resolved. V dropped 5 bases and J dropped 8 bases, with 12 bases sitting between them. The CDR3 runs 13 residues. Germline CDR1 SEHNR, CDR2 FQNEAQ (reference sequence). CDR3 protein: CASSAGGREKLFF. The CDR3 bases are TGTGCCAGCAGCGCGGGTGGGCGGGAAAAACTGTTTTTT.

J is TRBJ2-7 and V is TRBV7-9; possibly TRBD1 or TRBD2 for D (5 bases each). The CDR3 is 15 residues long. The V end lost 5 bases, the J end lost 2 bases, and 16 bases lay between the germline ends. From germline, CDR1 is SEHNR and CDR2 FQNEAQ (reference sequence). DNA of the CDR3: TGTGCCAGCAGCCGACCCGTGGGACGGACCTACGAGCAGTACTTC. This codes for CASSRPVGRTYEQYF.

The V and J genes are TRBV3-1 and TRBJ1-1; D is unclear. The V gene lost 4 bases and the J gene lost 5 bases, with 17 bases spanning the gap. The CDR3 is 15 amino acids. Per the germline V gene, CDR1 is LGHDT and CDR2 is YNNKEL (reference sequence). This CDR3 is CASSLIMGERTEAFF. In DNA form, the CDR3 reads TGTGCCAGCAGCCTAATAATGGGAGAGAGGACTGAAGCTTTCTTT.

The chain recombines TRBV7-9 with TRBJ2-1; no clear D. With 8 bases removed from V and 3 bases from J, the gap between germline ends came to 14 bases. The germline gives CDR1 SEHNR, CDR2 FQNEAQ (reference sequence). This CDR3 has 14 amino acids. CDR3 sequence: CASHPSPYYNEQFF. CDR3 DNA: TGTGCCAGCCATCCTTCCCCCTACTACAATGAGCAGTTCTTC.

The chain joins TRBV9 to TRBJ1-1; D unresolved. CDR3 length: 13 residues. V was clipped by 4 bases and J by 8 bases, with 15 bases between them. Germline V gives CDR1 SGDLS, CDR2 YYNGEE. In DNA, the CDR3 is TGTGCCAGCAGCTCCGCGGGGAGGACCGAAGCTTTCTTT. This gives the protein CASSSAGRTEAFF.

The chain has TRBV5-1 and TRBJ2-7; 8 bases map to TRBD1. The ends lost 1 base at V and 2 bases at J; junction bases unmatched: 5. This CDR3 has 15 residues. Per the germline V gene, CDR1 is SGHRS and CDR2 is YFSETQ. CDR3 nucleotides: TGCGCCAGCAGCTTGATGACGGGACAGGCCTACGAGCAGTACTTC. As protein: CASSLMTGQAYEQYF.

For the CDR3, the DNA is TGTGCCAGCAGTTTTCTGTCCAAGAGCACAGATACGCAGTATTTT. Protein sequence: CASSFLSKSTDTQYF. The rearrangement uses TRBV28 and TRBJ2-3, with D unresolved. There are 15 residues in the CDR3. Trimming cost V 3 bases and J 0 bases, with 10 bases left between them. The germline gives CDR1 MDHEN, CDR2 SYDVKM.

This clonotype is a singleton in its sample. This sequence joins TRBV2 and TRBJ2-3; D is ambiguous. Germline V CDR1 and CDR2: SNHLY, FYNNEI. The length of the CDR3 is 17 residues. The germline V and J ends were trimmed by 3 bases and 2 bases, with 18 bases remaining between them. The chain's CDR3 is CASSEAELIPLTDTQYF. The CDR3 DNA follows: TGTGCCAGCAGTGAGGCGGAACTCATTCCTCTCACAGATACGCAGTATTTT.

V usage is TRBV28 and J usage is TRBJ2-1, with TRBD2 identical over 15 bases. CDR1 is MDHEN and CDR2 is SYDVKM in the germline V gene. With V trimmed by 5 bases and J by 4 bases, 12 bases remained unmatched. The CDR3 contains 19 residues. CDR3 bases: TGTGCCAGCAGTACAACCTTCTCCGGACTAGCGGGGGGGTACAATGAGCAGTTCTTC. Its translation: CASSTTFSGLAGGYNEQFF.

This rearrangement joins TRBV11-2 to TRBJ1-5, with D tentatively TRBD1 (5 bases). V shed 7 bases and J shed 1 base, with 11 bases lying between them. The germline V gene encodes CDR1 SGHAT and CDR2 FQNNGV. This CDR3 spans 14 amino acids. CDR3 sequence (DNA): TGTGCCAGCAAACCGGCAGGGAGCAATCAGCCCCAGCATTTT. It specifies CASKPAGSNQPQHF.

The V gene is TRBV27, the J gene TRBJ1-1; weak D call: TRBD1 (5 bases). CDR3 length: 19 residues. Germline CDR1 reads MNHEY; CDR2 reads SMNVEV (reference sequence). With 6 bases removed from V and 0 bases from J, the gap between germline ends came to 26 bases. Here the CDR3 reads CASRAQTMVGALLNTEAFF. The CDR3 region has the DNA TGTGCCAGCAGAGCGCAAACAATGGTCGGGGCCCTATTGAACACTGAAGCTTTCTTT.

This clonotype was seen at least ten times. The CDR3 DNA reads as TGTGCCAGCAGCCGCCGGGCCACCTTGGTATATAGCAATCAGCCCCAGCATTTT. Its protein is CASSRRATLVYSNQPQHF. The chain carries TRBV2 and TRBJ1-5; D remains unclear. The CDR3 runs to 18 residues. Germline loops: CDR1 SNHLY, CDR2 FYNNEI. Between the trimmed V and J ends, which lost 6 bases and 0 bases, there was a span of 21 bases.

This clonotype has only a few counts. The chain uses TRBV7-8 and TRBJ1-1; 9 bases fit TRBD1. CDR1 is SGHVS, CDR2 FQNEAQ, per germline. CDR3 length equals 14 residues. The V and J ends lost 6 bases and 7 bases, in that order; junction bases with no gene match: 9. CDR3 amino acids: CASRLTGGFGEAFF. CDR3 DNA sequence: TGTGCCAGCAGGTTAACAGGGGGCTTCGGTGAAGCTTTCTTT.